This TCR beta chain was recovered during a study of Ad26.COV2.S vaccination and SARS-CoV-2 variants. In the study overall: Intramuscular Ad26.COV2.S doses were given once or twice, 56 days apart.

The study's findings and limits: Recipients of either vaccine or placebo displayed similar breadth of non-spike TCRs.

This clone was seen only once. Antigen unknown. Treatment described: 19 received Ad26.COV2.S at low or high dose, single or two shots; about 5 received placebo; per-sample allocation not given. Following the first vaccine or placebo injection, samples were taken on day 63. Built on an Ad26 vector, the vaccine expressed Wuhan-strain SARS-CoV-2 spike. The CDR3 runs 12 residues. Trimming took off 0 bases at V and 3 bases at J, with 0 bases between the two ends. Germline V CDR1 and CDR2: SNHLY, FYNNEI. The protocol was immunoSEQ multiplex PCR, while the TCRdb copy is restricted to in-frame clones and leaves out a portion. The data show roughly 400,000 clones, 70% to 90% seen once.

The chain employs TRBV2 and TRBJ2-4, with D unclear. The receptor's source is a person aged 18-60 years who received the Ad26.COV2.S COVID-19 vaccine or a placebo. Sample: peripheral blood, taken in a trial of Ad26.COV2.S vaccine versus placebo. The CDR3 DNA reads TGTGCCAGCAGTGAAGCCAAAAACATTCAGTACTTC. Translated: CASSEAKNIQYF.